This TCR beta chain stems from a study of early T cells in non-severe SARS-CoV-2 infection. As for the study in general: Chains stayed unpaired after sequencing of bulk RNA from unsorted whole blood.

Broader study findings: Missing private and CD4 specificities, VDJdb matching favored anti-spike CD8 responses.

This clonotype was seen many times. Antigen unknown. The TCR library protocol attached unique molecular identifiers to the individual cDNA molecules. MiXCR, run by TCRdb on the 5' RACE reads, gives a single entry per CDR3 protein. Among 50,000 to 70,000 distinct CDR3 sequences listed, 5.9% were seen once. After removal of 2 bases from V and 0 bases from J, the junction contained 10 bases not matched to a gene. The CDR3 consists of 19 residues. CDR1 is MNHEY, CDR2 SVGEGT, per germline. Source: whole blood, taken at baseline. The receptor comes from an adult who was a healthcare worker with PCR-confirmed SARS-CoV-2 infection or an uninfected control (not recorded which). The J gene is TRBJ2-2, the V gene TRBV6-2 or TRBV6-3; TRBD2 matches at 9 bases. CDR3 DNA sequence: TGTGCCAGCAGTTACACTAGCGGGCGATATGGAGCGAACACCGGGGAGCTGTTTTTT. Translating it yields CASSYTSGRYGANTGELFF.